The 8 T cell receptor beta chains presented below share a single source sample, sequenced in a study of blood T cells in healthy people across ages. A second PCR, run for roughly 7 to 11 cycles, used a sample-barcoded 5' primer plus a J-beta primer mix. TCRdb reprocessed the 5' RACE reads with MiXCR, giving one entry per CDR3 protein. The repertoire holds approximately 800,000 distinct CDR3 sequences, 46% seen once, with over 15% in the top ten. The specimen was blood. The receptors were sampled from a man at least 80 years old in good health.

This clonotype occurred many times. This chain joins TRBV28 and TRBJ2-5, with 12 bases lining up with TRBD2. CDR3 length equals 14 residues. The germline gives CDR1 MDHEN, CDR2 SYDVKM. J lost 5 bases, V lost 7 bases, and 5 bases had no gene match. CDR3 region: CASTSGGGYETQYF. The CDR3 coding sequence is TGTGCCAGCACTAGCGGGGGGGGCTACGAGACCCAGTACTTC.

The rearrangement uses TRBV5-1 and TRBJ2-1, with 7 bases identical to TRBD2. The V gene end was trimmed by 3 bases and the J gene end by 10 bases; junction bases not matched to a gene: 13. Per germline, CDR1 SGHRS and CDR2 YFSETQ. The CDR3 consists of 15 residues. The DNA of the CDR3 is TGCGCCAGCAGCTATTCTAGCGGACGGTCGAGGGAGCAGTTCTTC. Translated, it gives CASSYSSGRSREQFF.

Notes on this clonotype: One end of the junction does not line up with germline, which may come from a read error. For the CDR3, the DNA is TGTGCCAGCAGCCTAGGTACGTCCTACATTGAGCAGTTCTTC. Its translation is CASSLGTSYIEQFF. The V call is TRBV7-3, the J call TRBJ2-1; the D is unclear. This CDR3 contains 14 residues. The germline gives CDR1 SGHTA, CDR2 FQGTGA.

CDR3 residues: CASTFGTISDNEQFF. DNA for the CDR3: TGTGCCAGCACCTTTGGGACCATTAGCGACAATGAGCAGTTCTTC. The rearrangement uses TRBV12-3 or TRBV12-4 and TRBJ2-1; D possibly matches TRBD1 or TRBD2 (5 bases each). The CDR3 has 15 residues. Between the trimmed V and J ends, which lost 7 bases and 5 bases, there was a span of 18 bases.

This clonotype came up a few times. CDR3 sequence reads: CASSLLGTSTDTQYF. CDR3 coding DNA: TGTGCCAGCAGCCTCTTGGGGACGAGCACAGATACGCAGTATTTT. The V gene is TRBV5-6, the J gene TRBJ2-3; D may match TRBD1 or TRBD2 (5 bases each). The CDR3 totals 15 residues. The germline V gene encodes CDR1 SGHDT and CDR2 YYEEEE. Trimming cost V 4 bases and J 0 bases, with 12 bases left between them.

The J gene is TRBJ2-5, the V gene TRBV3-1; D is perhaps TRBD2 (6 bases). The CDR3 loop spans 12 amino acids. Trimming cost V 6 bases and J 7 bases, with 12 bases left between them. Looked up from germline, CDR1 is LGHDT and CDR2 is YNNKEL (reference sequence). CDR3 coding DNA: TGTGCCAGCAGGTGGGGAGGAGGGACCCAGTACTTC. It translates to CASRWGGGTQYF.

This clonotype has only a few counts. This chain links TRBV29-1 with TRBJ2-7, with D possibly matching TRBD2 (6 bases). The CDR3 is 18 amino acids. In germline, CDR1 is SQVTM, CDR2 ANQGSEA. V lost 5 bases, J lost 2 bases, and 28 bases lay in between. The chain's CDR3 is CSVRSSGDRGSDPYEQYF. CDR3 coding DNA: TGCAGCGTTCGTTCGTCGGGGGACCGAGGGTCAGATCCCTACGAGCAGTACTTC.

The chain has TRBV27 and TRBJ1-1; TRBD1 matches 8 bases. Germline CDR1 is MNHEY and CDR2 is SMNVEV (reference sequence). There are 16 residues in the CDR3. The junction had 14 bases not matched to a gene; V was cut back by 7 bases and J by 4 bases. The CDR3 DNA sequence: TGTGCCAGCACCAGAGCGGGACAGGTGGGTGGCACTGAAGCTTTCTTT. Its protein product is CASTRAGQVGGTEAFF.